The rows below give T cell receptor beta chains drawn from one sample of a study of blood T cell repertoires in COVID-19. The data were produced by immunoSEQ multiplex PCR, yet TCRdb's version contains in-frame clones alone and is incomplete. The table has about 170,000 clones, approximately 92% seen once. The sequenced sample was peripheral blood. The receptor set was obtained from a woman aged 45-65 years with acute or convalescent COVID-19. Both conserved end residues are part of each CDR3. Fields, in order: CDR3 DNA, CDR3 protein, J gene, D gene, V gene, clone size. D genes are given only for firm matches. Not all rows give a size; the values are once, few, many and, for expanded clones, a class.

TGTGCCAGCGGCGAGGCGGGAAGAACAGATACGCAGTATTTT	CASGEAGRTDTQYF	TRBJ2-3	NA	TRBV6-5	NA
TGCGCCAGCAGCCGGGGAGGGGGAGGCACTGAAGCTTTCTTT	CASSRGGGGTEAFF	TRBJ1-1	NA	TRBV5-1	NA
TGTGCCAGCAGTGAAACTAGTAGGGACAGCGAAAAACTGTTTTTT	CASSETSRDSEKLFF	TRBJ1-4	TRBD1	TRBV6-1	once
TGTGCCAGCAGGGACGGGACAGGGCTAAATGAAAAACTGTTTTTT	CASRDGTGLNEKLFF	TRBJ1-4	TRBD1	TRBV6-5	NA
TGTGCCAGCAGTAAGCAGGGAAATCAGCCCCAGCATTTT	CASSKQGNQPQHF	TRBJ1-5	NA	TRBV28	NA
TGTGCCAGCAGTAGGCCGGGAACCCGAGAAGGCTACACCTTC	CASSRPGTREGYTF	TRBJ1-2	NA	TRBV6-5	NA
TGTGCCAGCTCACCACCTTCCTTCACAGATACGCAGTATTTT	CASSPPSFTDTQYF	TRBJ2-3	NA	TRBV18	NA
TGTGCCAGCAGTTTCGGGGGAGACTACGAGCAGTACTTC	CASSFGGDYEQYF	TRBJ2-7	NA	TRBV12-3/TRBV12-4	NA
TGTGCCAGCAGCCCTCGGCAGGGGGGAAACTATGGCTACACCTTC	CASSPRQGGNYGYTF	TRBJ1-2	TRBD1	TRBV27	NA
TGTGCCAGCAGTTCCGCGGGAGGGGCCTACAATGAGCAGTTCTTC	CASSSAGGAYNEQFF	TRBJ2-1	TRBD2	TRBV28	NA
TGTGCCAGCAGTACAGGGGTTTCACCCCTCCACTTT	CASSTGVSPLHF	TRBJ1-6	TRBD1	TRBV25-1	NA
TGTGCCATCAGTGATGGGACAGGGGGTAAATACGAGCAGTACTTC	CAISDGTGGKYEQYF	TRBJ2-7	TRBD1	TRBV10-3	NA
TGTGCCAGCAGCCAAGTGTCCCGGACCATATATTTT	CASSQVSRTIYF	TRBJ1-3	NA	TRBV14	NA
TGCGCCAGCAGCTCATTACGGACAGGGGTTGTTGAGACCCAGTACTTC	CASSSLRTGVVETQYF	TRBJ2-5	TRBD1	TRBV5-1	NA
TGTGCCAGCAGCCAAGCGGGAAGGTCTTCTGAAAAACTGTTTTTT	CASSQAGRSSEKLFF	TRBJ1-4	NA	TRBV3-1/TRBV3-2	NA
TGTGCCAGCACCCTGGACAGGGGGATATCAGATACGCAGTATTTT	CASTLDRGISDTQYF	TRBJ2-3	TRBD1	TRBV2	NA
TGTGCCAGCAGCTTAATAGCGGGAGAGGGTAATGAGCAGTTCTTC	CASSLIAGEGNEQFF	TRBJ2-1	TRBD2	TRBV11-1	NA
TGTGCCAGCAGTTCCACTAGCGGGAGGGCCAATGAGCAGTTCTTC	CASSSTSGRANEQFF	TRBJ2-1	TRBD2	TRBV28	NA
TGTGCCAGCAGCTTCGTAGCGAAGTATGGCTACACCTTC	CASSFVAKYGYTF	TRBJ1-2	NA	TRBV7-9	NA
TGTGCCAGCAGTTTATATGGCAGTCAAGAGACCCAGTACTTC	CASSLYGSQETQYF	TRBJ2-5	NA	TRBV28	NA
TGTGCCAGCAGCCACGCGTGGACAGGGGGCGCTGGTGGCTACACCTTC	CASSHAWTGGAGGYTF	TRBJ1-2	TRBD1	TRBV3-1/TRBV3-2	NA
TGTGCCAGCAGTTCCACAGGAGCATTGAACACCATATATTTT	CASSSTGALNTIYF	TRBJ1-3	NA	TRBV28	NA
TGTGCCAGCAAGTTACAGGGAGACAACTATGGCTACACCTTC	CASKLQGDNYGYTF	TRBJ1-2	NA	TRBV2	NA
TGTGCCATCAGTGAGGGGCAAGTCTATGGCTACACCTTC	CAISEGQVYGYTF	TRBJ1-2	NA	TRBV10-3	NA
TGCGCCAGCAGCCAATTGGTCGGGAACACTGAAGCTTTCTTT	CASSQLVGNTEAFF	TRBJ1-1	NA	TRBV4-3	NA
TGTGCCAGCAGCTTAATCAGCTCTGGAAACACCATATATTTT	CASSLISSGNTIYF	TRBJ1-3	NA	TRBV7-9	NA
TGCGCCAGCAGCCCGTCGGGAGGGCCTTACGAGCAGTACTTC	CASSPSGGPYEQYF	TRBJ2-7	TRBD2	TRBV4-1	NA
TGTGCCAGCAGTTTCCAGGGGGGCGTGGGAAACACCATATATTTT	CASSFQGGVGNTIYF	TRBJ1-3	TRBD1	TRBV6-5	NA
TGTGCCAGCAGTTTCCGGGACAGTTTAACCTACGAGCAGTACTTC	CASSFRDSLTYEQYF	TRBJ2-7	TRBD1	TRBV28	NA
TGTGCCAGCAGGGCCAGTTCAACTAATGAAAAACTGTTTTTT	CASRASSTNEKLFF	TRBJ1-4	NA	TRBV7-9	NA
TGTGCCAGTAGTCAGGGTTCTGGAAACACCATATATTTT	CASSQGSGNTIYF	TRBJ1-3	NA	TRBV19	NA
TGTGCCTGGAGGTCCCCTTCTGGAAACACCATATATTTT	CAWRSPSGNTIYF	TRBJ1-3	NA	TRBV30	once
TGTGCCAGCAGCCCCTCGAGAGAAGCTTTCTTT	CASSPSREAFF	TRBJ1-1	NA	TRBV28	NA
TGTGCCAGTAGTATATCCAGGAACACTGAAGCTTTCTTT	CASSISRNTEAFF	TRBJ1-1	NA	TRBV19	NA
TGTGCCACCAGTGATTTTGGAGGGGGCTACACCTTC	CATSDFGGGYTF	TRBJ1-2	NA	TRBV24-1	NA
TGTGCCAGCAGCTTTGGGGAGTGGCTGAACACTGAAGCTTTCTTT	CASSFGEWLNTEAFF	TRBJ1-1	NA	TRBV11-2	NA
TGTGCCAGCAGCCAGGGGAGCTGGGCGCTGTTTTTT	CASSQGSWALFF	TRBJ2-2	NA	TRBV3-1/TRBV3-2	few
TGTGCCAGCAGTGAATTTAAGGGAGATCTTAATTCACCCCTCCACTTT	CASSEFKGDLNSPLHF	TRBJ1-6	NA	TRBV6-1	NA
TGTGCCAGCAGCCAAGCGGGGGGCTGGACTGAAGCTTTCTTT	CASSQAGGWTEAFF	TRBJ1-1	NA	TRBV14	NA
TGTGCCAGCAGTTACTCGAGGAGGTTGAACACCGGGGAGCTGTTTTTT	CASSYSRRLNTGELFF	TRBJ2-2	NA	TRBV6-5	NA
TGTGCCTCACTACAGGGAGGGACTGAAGCTTTCTTT	CASLQGGTEAFF	TRBJ1-1	NA	TRBV30	NA
TGTGCCATGTTAATACAGGGATCCGGAAACACCATATATTTT	CAMLIQGSGNTIYF	TRBJ1-3	NA	TRBV10-3	once
TGTGCCAGCAGTGGGCTAGCGGGGGGTAATGAGCAGTTCTTC	CASSGLAGGNEQFF	TRBJ2-1	TRBD2	TRBV2	NA
TGCGCCAGCAGTGAAATGGCAGGGTCTCTGGATACGCAGTATTTT	CASSEMAGSLDTQYF	TRBJ2-3	NA	TRBV10-2	NA
TGTGCCAGCGGCGTGGGGGGGGCATTTAGTCAGCCCCAGCATTTT	CASGVGGAFSQPQHF	TRBJ1-5	NA	TRBV6-5	NA
TGTGCCAGCAGTGTATTACAGAACACCGGGGAGCTGTTTTTT	CASSVLQNTGELFF	TRBJ2-2	NA	TRBV25-1	NA